The rows below give T cell receptor beta chains drawn from one sample of a study of graft-versus-host responses after intestinal transplantation. Measured with immunoSEQ multiplex PCR; TCRdb has only the in-frame clones, and not every one. The sample has roughly 89,000 clones, 90% to 95% seen once. These receptors' targets are unknown. The sequencing here drew on unstimulated CD4+ T cells sorted from spleen or lymph node cells, taken before intestinal transplant. The receptors were gathered from a human donor who received an intestinal transplant. Both conserved end residues are part of each CDR3. A D gene is named only where the DNA matches it firmly. Clone sizes are given selectively: once, few, many, or a class where the clone is expanded.

J	V	D	size	DNA	CDR3
TRBJ1-1	TRBV4-1	-	-	TGCGCCAGCAGCCAAGAAACTCGAAACACTGAAGCTTTCTTT	CASSQETRNTEAFF
TRBJ2-3	TRBV10-3	-	-	TGTGCCATCAGTCAGAAGGAAGTAGGGGTGGGCACAGATACGCAGTATTTT	CAISQKEVGVGTDTQYF
TRBJ1-5	TRBV19	TRBD1	-	TGTGCCAGTAGTTATATAAGAAAGGACAGGCCGCCGCCGCGGCCCCAGCATTTT	CASSYIRKDRPPPRPQHF
TRBJ2-7	TRBV15	TRBD1	-	TGTGCCACCAGCAGACAGACAGGGGTCTACGAGCAGTACTTC	CATSRQTGVYEQYF
TRBJ1-1	TRBV2	TRBD1	-	TGTGCCAGTAGGGTCCGGGACAGGGGCACTGAAGCTTTCTTT	CASRVRDRGTEAFF
TRBJ1-5	TRBV19	-	few	TGTGCCAGTAGCCTGGTCTCGGGGGATCAGCCCCAGCATTTT	CASSLVSGDQPQHF
TRBJ2-5	TRBV7-9	-	-	TGTGCCAGCAGCTTAGCCTATCGGGAGACCCAGTACTTC	CASSLAYRETQYF
TRBJ2-1	TRBV7-2	TRBD2	-	TGTGCCAGCAGCTCCCGGGTAGCGGGGGGGGATGAGCAGTTCTTC	CASSSRVAGGDEQFF
TRBJ2-2	TRBV15	TRBD1	-	TGTGCCACCAGCAGGGGACAGGGCGCCGGGGAGCTGTTTTTT	CATSRGQGAGELFF
TRBJ2-3	TRBV6-1	TRBD2	once	TGTGCCAGCAGTGAGAGCGGGGTCCCAGATACGCAGTATTTT	CASSESGVPDTQYF
TRBJ2-7	TRBV6-5	TRBD1	-	TGTGCCAGCAGCCCCGGGACAGGGGTCGGCGAGCAGTACTTC	CASSPGTGVGEQYF
TRBJ1-6	TRBV29-1	-	-	TGCAGCGTTAGGACAGATCCTAATTCACCCCTCCACTTT	CSVRTDPNSPLHF
TRBJ1-2	TRBV7-2	-	-	TGTGCCAGCAGCTGGACAGTTGGCTACACCTTC	CASSWTVGYTF
TRBJ1-4	TRBV19	-	-	TGTGCCAGTAGTATAAAAAGAGATAATGAAAAACTGTTTTTT	CASSIKRDNEKLFF
TRBJ2-2	TRBV5-1	-	-	TGCGCCAGCAGCCGCAACTCGTCCGCCGGGGAGCTGTTTTTT	CASSRNSSAGELFF
TRBJ1-3	TRBV5-6	-	few	TGTGCCAGCAGCTTGGCTGGCTCCAACTCTGGAAACACCATATATTTT	CASSLAGSNSGNTIYF
TRBJ2-5	TRBV5-1	-	-	TGCGCCAGCAGCTTGACAGGGCGGGAGACCCAGTACTTC	CASSLTGRETQYF
TRBJ1-4	TRBV7-6	-	-	TGTGCCAGCAGCCGAGGTCCGGTTGGGGCCTCTAATGAAAAACTGTTTTTT	CASSRGPVGASNEKLFF
TRBJ2-7	TRBV29-1	TRBD1	-	TGCAGCGTTGTTAACAGGGGAAGGTACGAGCAGTACTTC	CSVVNRGRYEQYF
TRBJ1-6	TRBV6-6	-	-	TGTGCCAGCAGTGGCAGGGGCGCGGATAATTCACCCCTCCACTTT	CASSGRGADNSPLHF
TRBJ2-1	TRBV11-3	-	once	TGTGCCAGCAGCTTATTCAGGTACAATGAGCAGTTCTTC	CASSLFRYNEQFF
TRBJ2-7	TRBV7-2	TRBD2	-	TGTGCCAGCAGCCCCGCGGGGGGCTTCTCCTACGAGCAGTACTTC	CASSPAGGFSYEQYF
TRBJ1-3	TRBV9	-	-	TGTGCCAGCAGCGTTGGGGGCAGGCTGGATGGAAACACCATATATTTT	CASSVGGRLDGNTIYF
TRBJ2-5	TRBV30	TRBD2	once	TGTGCCTGGAGTAGGGGACTAGCGGGGGACTTTCGGACCCAGTACTTC	CAWSRGLAGDFRTQYF
TRBJ2-7	TRBV11-3	TRBD1	-	TGTGCCAGCAGCTTACGACAGGGGGTTTACGAGCAGTACTTC	CASSLRQGVYEQYF
TRBJ1-1	TRBV27	TRBD1	once	TGTGCCAGCAGTCTCTACAGGGGTCTGGAAGCTTTCTTT	CASSLYRGLEAFF
TRBJ2-1	TRBV11-1	-	-	TGTGCCAGCAGCCAGATTTTAGGGTTAGGGGCCGACAATGAGCAGTTCTTC	CASSQILGLGADNEQFF
TRBJ1-4	TRBV19	TRBD1	-	TGTGCCAGTACCACCGGACAGGGGATGGCCATTGTTGAAAAACTGTTTTTT	CASTTGQGMAIVEKLFF
TRBJ2-7	TRBV29-1	-	-	TGCAGCGTGGCTTCTGAAAACTACGAGCAGTACTTC	CSVASENYEQYF
TRBJ1-2	TRBV6-5	TRBD1	-	TGTGCCAGCAGTTCCTTCTGGGACAGGGGTTATGGCTACACCTTC	CASSSFWDRGYGYTF
TRBJ1-2	TRBV6-1	-	-	TGTGCCAGCAGTGAAAGTGTCACTCGGGGCTACACCTTC	CASSESVTRGYTF
TRBJ2-1	TRBV4-3	TRBD2	-	TGCGCCAGCAGCCGAACAACTAGCGGGGGGCGCAATGAGCAGTTCTTC	CASSRTTSGGRNEQFF
TRBJ1-6	TRBV7-2	TRBD1	-	TGTGCCAGCAGCTTCGGACAGCAGGGGGACTCACCCCTCCACTTT	CASSFGQQGDSPLHF
TRBJ2-1	TRBV9	TRBD2	-	TGTGCCAGCAGCGTATTAGCGGGGGGGCGAAATGAGCAGTTCTTC	CASSVLAGGRNEQFF
TRBJ2-7	TRBV6-1	-	-	TGTGCCAGCAGACCCCGGGACATCGCCGCTTACGAGCAGTACTTC	CASRPRDIAAYEQYF
TRBJ2-7	TRBV18	-	-	TGTGCCAGCTCACCCGGGGGTACCTACGAGCAGTACTTC	CASSPGGTYEQYF
TRBJ2-3	TRBV18	TRBD1	-	TGTGCCAGCTCACCACCGAGACAGGGGGGCACAGATACGCAGTATTTT	CASSPPRQGGTDTQYF
TRBJ2-5	TRBV2	-	-	TGTGCCAGCAGGAGGGGAGGTGAGACCCAGTACTTC	CASRRGGETQYF
TRBJ2-3	TRBV30	-	-	TGTGCCTGGAGTGAACTGGGACTTTCCACAGATACGCAGTATTTT	CAWSELGLSTDTQYF
TRBJ1-3	TRBV6-5	TRBD1	-	TGTGCCAGCAGCCGCCGGGACAGGGGAAACACCATATATTTT	CASSRRDRGNTIYF
TRBJ2-1	TRBV9	TRBD1	-	TGTGCCAGCAGCGTAGGACAGGGTTCCTACAATGAGCAGTTCTTC	CASSVGQGSYNEQFF
TRBJ1-1	TRBV7-9	TRBD1	-	TGTGCCAGCAGCGTAAGCGGGACAGGGGAGGGAACTGAAGCTTTCTTT	CASSVSGTGEGTEAFF
TRBJ1-2	TRBV2	-	-	TGTGCCAGCCAAACCGCCCAGGGGAACTATGGCTACACCTTC	CASQTAQGNYGYTF
TRBJ1-1	TRBV25-1	TRBD1	-	TGTGCCAGCAGTGATTCCGGGACAGGGGTTATTGAAGCTTTCTTT	CASSDSGTGVIEAFF
TRBJ2-5	TRBV7-9	TRBD2	-	TGTGCCAGCAGCTTCTTAAAGCGGGGGGGCCGAGAAGAGACCCAGTACTTC	CASSFLKRGGREETQYF
TRBJ2-2	TRBV2	-	once	TGTGCCAGCAGTGAAAGTCGGTCCGGGGAGCTGTTTTTT	CASSESRSGELFF
TRBJ1-3	TRBV7-9	-	few	TGTGCCAGCAGCTTAGTTGCAGTACCCTCTGGAAACACCATATATTTT	CASSLVAVPSGNTIYF
TRBJ2-3	TRBV6-1	TRBD2	-	TGTGCCAGCAGTGAATTGATCGGCACTAGCGGGGAAGATACGCAGTATTTT	CASSELIGTSGEDTQYF
TRBJ1-2	TRBV4-3	TRBD1	-	TGCGCCAGCAGCCCCGGACAGGGAGCTAACTATGGCTACACCTTC	CASSPGQGANYGYTF
TRBJ2-2	TRBV4-1	-	-	TGCGCCAGCAGCCAACCGCCTCGACAGGCCAACACCGGGGAGCTGTTTTTT	CASSQPPRQANTGELFF
TRBJ1-2	TRBV10-3	-	-	TGTGCCATCAGGCCTACAGGGAGTGGGGACTATGGCTACACCTTC	CAIRPTGSGDYGYTF